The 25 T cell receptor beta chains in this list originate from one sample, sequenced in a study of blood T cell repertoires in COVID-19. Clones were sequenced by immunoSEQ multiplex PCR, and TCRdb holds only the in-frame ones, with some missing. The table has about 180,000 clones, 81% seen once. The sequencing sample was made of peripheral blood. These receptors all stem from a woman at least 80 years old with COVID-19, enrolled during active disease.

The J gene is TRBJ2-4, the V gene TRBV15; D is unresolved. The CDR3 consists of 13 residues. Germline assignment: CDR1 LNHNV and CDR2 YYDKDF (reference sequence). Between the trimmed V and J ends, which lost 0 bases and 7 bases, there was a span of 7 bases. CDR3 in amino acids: CATSRDPRNIQYF. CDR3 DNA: TGTGCCACCAGCAGAGATCCGAGGAACATTCAGTACTTC.

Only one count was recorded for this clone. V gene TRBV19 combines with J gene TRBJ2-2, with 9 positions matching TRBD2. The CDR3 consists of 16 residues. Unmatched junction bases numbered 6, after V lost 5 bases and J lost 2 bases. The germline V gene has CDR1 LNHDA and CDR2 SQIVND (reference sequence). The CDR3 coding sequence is TGTGCCAGTAGTCAGGGACTAGCAGCTAACACCGGGGAGCTGTTTTTT. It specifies CASSQGLAANTGELFF.

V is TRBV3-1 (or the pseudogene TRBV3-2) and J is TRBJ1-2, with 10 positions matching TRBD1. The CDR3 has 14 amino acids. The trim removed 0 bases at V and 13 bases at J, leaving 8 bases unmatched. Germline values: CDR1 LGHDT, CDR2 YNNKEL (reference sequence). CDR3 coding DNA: TGTGCCAGCAGCCAAGATCTCCGGGACAGGGGCCGCACCTTC. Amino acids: CASSQDLRDRGRTF.

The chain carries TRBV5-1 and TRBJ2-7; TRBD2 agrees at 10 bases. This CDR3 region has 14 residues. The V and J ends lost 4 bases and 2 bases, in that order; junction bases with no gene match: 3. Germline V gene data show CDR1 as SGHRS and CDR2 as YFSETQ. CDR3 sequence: CASSQTSGPYEQYF. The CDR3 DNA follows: TGCGCCAGCAGCCAGACTAGCGGGCCCTACGAGCAGTACTTC.

CDR3 in DNA: TGTGCCACCAGCAGAGATCGCGCCCCAAACCAGCCCCAGCATTTT. Amino acids: CATSRDRAPNQPQHF. The chain couples TRBV15 to TRBJ1-5; D is uncertain. Trimming took 0 bases from V and 7 from J, leaving 13 bases between them. The CDR3 has 15 amino acids. CDR1 is LNHNV and CDR2 is YYDKDF in the germline V gene (reference sequence).

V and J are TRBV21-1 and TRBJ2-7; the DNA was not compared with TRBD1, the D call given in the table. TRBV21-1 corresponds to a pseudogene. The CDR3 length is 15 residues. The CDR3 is CASTPDRRPFYEQYF. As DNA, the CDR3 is TGTGCCAGCACCCCCGACAGGCGGCCCTTCTACGAGCAGTACTTC.

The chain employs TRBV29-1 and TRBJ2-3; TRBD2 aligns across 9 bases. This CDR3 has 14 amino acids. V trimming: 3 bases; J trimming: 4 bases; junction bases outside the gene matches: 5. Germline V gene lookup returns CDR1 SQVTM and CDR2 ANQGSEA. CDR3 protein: CSVEASGIADTQYF. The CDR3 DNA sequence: TGCAGCGTTGAGGCTAGCGGGATAGCAGATACGCAGTATTTT.

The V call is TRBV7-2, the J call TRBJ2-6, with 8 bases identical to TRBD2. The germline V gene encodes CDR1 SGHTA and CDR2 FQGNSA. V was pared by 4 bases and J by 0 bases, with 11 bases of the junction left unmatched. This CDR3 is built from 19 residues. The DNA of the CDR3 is TGTGCCAGCAGCTCCTCGGGAGGGCGGGTCAGCTCTGGGGCCAACGTCCTGACTTTC. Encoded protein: CASSSSGGRVSSGANVLTF. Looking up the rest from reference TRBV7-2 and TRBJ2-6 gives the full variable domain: GAGVSQSPSNKVTEKGKDVELRCDPISGHTALYWYRQSLGQGLEFLIYFQGNSAPDKSGLPSDRFSAERTGGSVSTLTIQRTQQEDSAVYLCASSSSGGRVSSGANVLTFGAGSRLTVL.

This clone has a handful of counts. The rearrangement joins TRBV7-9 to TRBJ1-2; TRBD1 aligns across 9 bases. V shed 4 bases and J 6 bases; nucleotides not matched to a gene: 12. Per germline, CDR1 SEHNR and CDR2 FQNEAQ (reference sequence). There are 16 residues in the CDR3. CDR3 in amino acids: CASSSGPGQGIDGYTF. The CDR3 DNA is TGTGCCAGCAGCTCCGGTCCGGGACAGGGAATAGATGGCTACACCTTC.

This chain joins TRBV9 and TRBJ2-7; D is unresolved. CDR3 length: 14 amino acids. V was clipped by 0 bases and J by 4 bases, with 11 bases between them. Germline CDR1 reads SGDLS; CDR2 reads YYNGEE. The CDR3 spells CASSVEEWRYEQYF. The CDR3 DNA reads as TGTGCCAGCAGCGTAGAGGAGTGGCGGTACGAGCAGTACTTC.

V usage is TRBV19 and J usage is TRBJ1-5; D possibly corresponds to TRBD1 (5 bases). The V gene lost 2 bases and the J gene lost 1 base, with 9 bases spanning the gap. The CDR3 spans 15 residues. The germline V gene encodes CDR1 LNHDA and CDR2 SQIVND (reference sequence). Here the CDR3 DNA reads TGTGCCAGTAGTATACAGGGTCACAGCAATCAGCCCCAGCATTTT. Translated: CASSIQGHSNQPQHF.

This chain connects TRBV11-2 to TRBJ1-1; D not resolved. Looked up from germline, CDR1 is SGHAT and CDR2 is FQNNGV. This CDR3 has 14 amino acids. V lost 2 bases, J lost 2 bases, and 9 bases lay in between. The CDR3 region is CASSLRSANTEAFF. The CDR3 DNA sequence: TGTGCCAGCAGCTTACGCAGTGCCAACACTGAAGCTTTCTTT.

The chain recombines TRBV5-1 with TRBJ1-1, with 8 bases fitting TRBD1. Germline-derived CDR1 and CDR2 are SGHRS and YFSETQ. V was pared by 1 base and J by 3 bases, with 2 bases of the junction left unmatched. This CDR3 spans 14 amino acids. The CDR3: CASSLSQGDTEAFF. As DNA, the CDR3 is TGCGCCAGCAGCTTGTCACAGGGGGACACTGAAGCTTTCTTT.

CDR3 nucleotides: TGTGCCAGCTCACCTCAGAAACCAAACACTGAAGCTTTCTTT. This codes for CASSPQKPNTEAFF. The chain combines TRBV18 with TRBJ1-1; the D is unclear. Germline CDR1 KGHSH, CDR2 LQKENI. The CDR3 totals 14 residues. V gave up 3 bases and J gave up 2 bases, with 10 bases separating them.

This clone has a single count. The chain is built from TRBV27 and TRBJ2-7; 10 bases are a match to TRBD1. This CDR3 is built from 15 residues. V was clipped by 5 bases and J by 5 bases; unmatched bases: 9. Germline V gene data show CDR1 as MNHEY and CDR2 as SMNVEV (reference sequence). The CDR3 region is CASSVRDRGIDEQYF. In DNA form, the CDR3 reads TGTGCCAGCAGTGTCCGGGACAGGGGAATTGACGAGCAGTACTTC.

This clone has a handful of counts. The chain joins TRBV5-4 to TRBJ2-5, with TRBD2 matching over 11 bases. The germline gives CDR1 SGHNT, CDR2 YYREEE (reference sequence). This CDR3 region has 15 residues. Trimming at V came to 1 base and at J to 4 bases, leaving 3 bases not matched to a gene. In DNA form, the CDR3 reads TGTGCCAGCAGCTTGAAGCTAGCGGGAGGAGAGACCCAGTACTTC. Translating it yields CASSLKLAGGETQYF. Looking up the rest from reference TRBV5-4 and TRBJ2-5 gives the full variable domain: ETGVTQSPTHLIKTRGQQVTLRCSSQSGHNTVSWYQQALGQGPQFIFQYYREEENGRGNFPPRFSGLQFPNYSSELNVNALELDDSALYLCASSLKLAGGETQYFGPGTRLLVL.

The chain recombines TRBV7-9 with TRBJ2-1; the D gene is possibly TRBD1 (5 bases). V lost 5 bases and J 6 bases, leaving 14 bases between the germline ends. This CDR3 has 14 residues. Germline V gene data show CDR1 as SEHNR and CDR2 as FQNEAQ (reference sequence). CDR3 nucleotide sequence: TGTGCCAGCAGCCCTCCCCCAGGGCGCAATGAGCAGTTCTTC. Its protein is CASSPPPGRNEQFF.

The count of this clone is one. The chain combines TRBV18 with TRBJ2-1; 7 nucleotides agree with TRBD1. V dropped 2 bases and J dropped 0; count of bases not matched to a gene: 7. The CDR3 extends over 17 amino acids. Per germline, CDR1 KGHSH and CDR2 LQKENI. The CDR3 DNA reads TGTGCCAGCTCACCATTCGGGACAGTCCTCTCCTACAATGAGCAGTTCTTC. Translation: CASSPFGTVLSYNEQFF.

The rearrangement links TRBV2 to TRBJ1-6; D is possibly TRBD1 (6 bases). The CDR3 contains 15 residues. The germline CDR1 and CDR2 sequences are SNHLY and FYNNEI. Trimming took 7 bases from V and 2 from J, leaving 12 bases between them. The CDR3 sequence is CASNLNRAYNSPLHF. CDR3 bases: TGTGCCAGCAACCTAAACAGGGCCTATAATTCACCCCTCCACTTT.

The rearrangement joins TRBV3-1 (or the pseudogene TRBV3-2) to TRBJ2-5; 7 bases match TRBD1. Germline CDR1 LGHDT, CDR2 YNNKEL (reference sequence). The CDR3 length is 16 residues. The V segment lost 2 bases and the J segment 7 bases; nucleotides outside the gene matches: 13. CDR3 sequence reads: CASSQIPGQRGVTQYF. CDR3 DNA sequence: TGTGCCAGCAGCCAAATTCCGGGACAGAGGGGAGTGACCCAGTACTTC.

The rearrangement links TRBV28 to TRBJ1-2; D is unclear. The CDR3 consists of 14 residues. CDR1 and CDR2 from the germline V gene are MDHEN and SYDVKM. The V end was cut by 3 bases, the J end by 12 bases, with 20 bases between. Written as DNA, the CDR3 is TGTGCCAGCAGTTTTTGGAGACGGGAAGCCGTGGACACCTTC. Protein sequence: CASSFWRREAVDTF.

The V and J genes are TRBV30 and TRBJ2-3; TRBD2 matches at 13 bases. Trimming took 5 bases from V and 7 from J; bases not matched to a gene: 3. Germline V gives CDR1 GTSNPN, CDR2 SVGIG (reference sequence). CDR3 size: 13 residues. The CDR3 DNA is TGTGCCTGGTCGACTAGCGGGGGGAATACGCAGTATTTT. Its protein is CAWSTSGGNTQYF.

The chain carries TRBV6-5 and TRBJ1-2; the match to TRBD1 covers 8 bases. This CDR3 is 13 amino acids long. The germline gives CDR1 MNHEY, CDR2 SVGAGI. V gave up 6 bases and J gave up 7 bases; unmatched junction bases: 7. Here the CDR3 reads CASRQPGGGGYTF. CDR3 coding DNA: TGTGCCAGCAGGCAACCAGGGGGCGGTGGCTACACCTTC.

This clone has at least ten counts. This chain's CDR3 is CASSFLRALGADTQYF. CDR3 sequence (DNA): TGTGCCAGCAGTTTCCTCAGGGCCCTAGGCGCAGATACGCAGTATTTT. V is TRBV27 and J is TRBJ2-3; possibly TRBD1 for D (5 bases). There are 16 residues in the CDR3. CDR1 is MNHEY and CDR2 is SMNVEV in the germline V gene (reference sequence). Trimming took 3 bases from V and 4 from J, leaving 17 bases between them.

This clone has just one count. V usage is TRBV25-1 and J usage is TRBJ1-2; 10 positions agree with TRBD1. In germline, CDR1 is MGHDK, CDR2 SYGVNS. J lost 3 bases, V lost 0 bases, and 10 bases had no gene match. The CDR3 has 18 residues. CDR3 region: CASSEYRDRQGAYYGYTF. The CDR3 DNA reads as TGTGCCAGCAGTGAATATAGAGACCGACAGGGGGCTTACTATGGCTACACCTTC.